The 22 T cell receptor beta chains reported below all come from one sample, sequenced in a study of cytomegalovirus exposure and HLA in healthy donors. The study ran its PCR with 60 Vbeta and 13 Jbeta primers. TCRdb's table, derived via immunoSEQ multiplex PCR, lists solely in-frame clones and lacks some. The sample consists of 30,000 to 45,000 clones, about nine tenths of them appearing once. The sequenced material came from PBMCs. These receptor sequences come from a woman aged 40 to 49 in good health and CMV-seropositive.

This clone has more than one count but fewer than ten. The V call is TRBV9, the J call TRBJ1-5; no reliable D call. The V end lost 0 bases, the J end lost 6 bases, and 10 bases lay between the germline ends. Germline V lookup: CDR1 SGDLS, CDR2 YYNGEE. The CDR3 is made up of 14 amino acids. The CDR3 reads CASSVGGGTQPQHF. DNA for the CDR3: TGTGCCAGCAGCGTAGGGGGAGGAACTCAGCCCCAGCATTTT.

This chain uses TRBV6-1 with TRBJ1-2, with D hard to call. Trimming pared 2 bases from V and 6 bases from J, leaving 10 bases between. There are 13 residues in the CDR3. Germline CDR1 is MNHNS and CDR2 is SASEGT. The CDR3 loop reads CASSEKEADGYTF. Written as DNA, the CDR3 is TGTGCCAGCAGTGAAAAGGAGGCGGATGGCTACACCTTC.

J is TRBJ1-6 and V is TRBV18; D gene uncertain. V shed 3 bases and J shed 6 bases, with 15 bases lying between them. Germline-derived CDR1 and CDR2 are KGHSH and LQKENI. The CDR3 sequence is 16 residues long. The CDR3 loop reads CASSPTAATGNSPLHF. The CDR3 nucleotides read TGTGCCAGCTCACCTACGGCCGCGACGGGTAATTCACCCCTCCACTTT.

The V and J genes are TRBV5-4 and TRBJ2-5; tentative D call: TRBD1 (5 bases). V was trimmed by 0 bases and J by 4 bases, leaving 13 bases between them. CDR3 length: 15 amino acids. The germline V gene encodes CDR1 SGHNT and CDR2 YYREEE (reference sequence). The CDR3 coding sequence is TGTGCCAGCAGCTTGGGGACAACGATGGGAGAGACCCAGTACTTC. Amino acid sequence: CASSLGTTMGETQYF. Drawing the rest from reference TRBV5-4 and TRBJ2-5, the complete variable domain is ETGVTQSPTHLIKTRGQQVTLRCSSQSGHNTVSWYQQALGQGPQFIFQYYREEENGRGNFPPRFSGLQFPNYSSELNVNALELDDSALYLCASSLGTTMGETQYFGPGTRLLVL.

The chain joins TRBV9 to TRBJ2-5; tentatively, D is TRBD2 (7 bases). Deletions cut 4 bases from V and 9 bases from J, with 16 bases between. The germline gives CDR1 SGDLS, CDR2 YYNGEE. CDR3 size: 13 residues. DNA for the CDR3: TGTGCCAGCAGCCTTACAGGGCGGGGGTCCCAGTACTTC. Its translation: CASSLTGRGSQYF.

The table lists this clone with a count of one. The chain uses TRBV5-1 and TRBJ2-3, with 10 bases aligning to TRBD2. J was trimmed by 9 bases and V by 4 bases; bases with no gene match: 8. The CDR3 is 14 amino acids. From germline, CDR1 is SGHRS and CDR2 YFSETQ. CDR3 protein: CASSPGLAGATQYF. The CDR3 DNA follows: TGCGCCAGCAGCCCGGGGCTAGCGGGGGCAACGCAGTATTTT.

The chain is built from TRBV6-4 and TRBJ2-6, with 7 nucleotides matching TRBD1. Germline V lookup: CDR1 MRHNA, CDR2 SNTAGT. Losses at the gene ends were 5 bases for V and 3 bases for J; bases not matched to a gene: 7. CDR3 length: 16 amino acids. Written as DNA, the CDR3 is TGTGCCAGCAGTCGACAGGGAAGTGATGGGGCCAACGTCCTGACTTTC. Its translation: CASSRQGSDGANVLTF.

The chain has TRBV28 and TRBJ2-7; 7 positions agree with TRBD1. The trim removed 6 bases at V and 4 bases at J, leaving 12 bases unmatched. The CDR3 has 15 amino acids. Germline assignment: CDR1 MDHEN and CDR2 SYDVKM. CDR3 region: CASSQADSGGYEQYF. CDR3 DNA: TGTGCCAGCAGCCAGGCCGACTCAGGGGGATACGAGCAGTACTTC.

This clone was counted only a few times. The V gene is TRBV28, the J gene TRBJ1-5; TRBD1 matches at 9 bases. CDR1 and CDR2 from the germline V gene are MDHEN and SYDVKM. This CDR3 contains 14 residues. V gave up 5 bases and J gave up 16 bases; unmatched junction bases: 15. CDR3 sequence reads: CASSPLSSGTGLHF. CDR3 nucleotide sequence: TGTGCCAGCAGTCCCTTGTCGTCCGGGACAGGGCTACATTTT.

This chain uses TRBV5-8 with TRBJ2-7; 13 bases fit TRBD2. CDR1 is SGHTS and CDR2 is YDEGEE in the germline V gene. The CDR3 extends over 16 amino acids. V trimming: 4 bases; J trimming: 2 bases; junction bases outside the gene matches: 6. The CDR3: CASSPGTSGAPYEQYF. The CDR3, as DNA: TGTGCCAGCAGCCCCGGGACTAGCGGGGCCCCCTACGAGCAGTACTTC. Using reference TRBV5-8 and TRBJ2-7 for the parts outside the CDR3, the full variable domain is EAGVTQSPTHLIKTRGQQATLRCSPISGHTSVYWYQQALGLGLQFLLWYDEGEERNRGNFPPRFSGRQFPNYSSELNVNALELEDSALYLCASSPGTSGAPYEQYFGPGTRLTVT.

This sequence joins TRBV19 and TRBJ2-2; 7 nucleotides line up with TRBD1. The CDR3 covers 14 residues. V lost 7 bases, J lost 0 bases, and 2 bases stayed unmatched. Germline CDR1 and CDR2: LNHDA and SQIVND (reference sequence). This chain's CDR3 is CASKTGPNTGELFF. Written as DNA, the CDR3 is TGTGCCAGTAAGACAGGGCCGAACACCGGGGAGCTGTTTTTT.

The chain carries TRBV11-2 and TRBJ2-5; 9 positions agree with TRBD1. From germline, CDR1 is SGHAT and CDR2 FQNNGV. The length of the CDR3 is 15 residues. Trimming at V came to 4 bases and at J to 5 bases, leaving 8 bases not matched to a gene. CDR3: CASSYTTGGLETQYF. DNA for the CDR3: TGTGCCAGCAGCTACACTACAGGGGGCTTGGAGACCCAGTACTTC.

This chain joins TRBV7-3 and TRBJ2-5, with 7 bases that match TRBD2. Germline V gene data show CDR1 as SGHTA and CDR2 as FQGTGA. The J segment lost 11 bases and the V segment lost 2 bases, leaving 8 bases of the junction unmatched. The CDR3 runs to 13 residues. In DNA, the CDR3 is TGTGCCAGCAGCTTATGGGAGGGTTTTGAGCAGTACTTC. Its protein product is CASSLWEGFEQYF.

The J gene is TRBJ2-2, the V gene TRBV4-3; D uncertain. Germline V lookup: CDR1 LGHNA, CDR2 YSLEER. Trimming took 0 bases from V and 4 from J, leaving 6 bases between them. The CDR3 extends over 14 amino acids. Here the CDR3 reads CASSQDRGTGELFF. DNA of the CDR3: TGCGCCAGCAGCCAAGATCGAGGCACCGGGGAGCTGTTTTTT.

V and J are TRBV7-2 and TRBJ2-4, with 8 bases fitting TRBD1. Germline trimming cut 5 bases from V and 7 bases from J; bases unmatched to any gene: 7. The CDR3 has 14 residues. Germline CDR1 and CDR2: SGHTA and FQGNSA. In DNA form, the CDR3 reads TGTGCCAGCAGCCCTTGGACAGGGCTGAACATTCAGTACTTC. Translating it yields CASSPWTGLNIQYF.

The V call is TRBV5-5, the J call TRBJ1-5; no reliable D call. The CDR3 length is 16 residues. The germline gives CDR1 SGHKS, CDR2 YYEKEE (reference sequence). The ends were cut back, 5 bases at V and 0 bases at J, with 15 bases in the middle. CDR3 amino acids: CASSSDGGLSNQPQHF. CDR3 DNA: TGTGCCAGCAGTTCAGACGGTGGGCTTAGCAATCAGCCCCAGCATTTT.

The chain couples TRBV4-1 to TRBJ2-5; the match to TRBD1 covers 7 bases. This CDR3 comprises 15 residues. The J segment lost 2 bases and the V segment lost 0 bases, leaving 3 bases of the junction unmatched. From germline, CDR1 is MGHRA and CDR2 YSYEKL. The CDR3 nucleotides are TGCGCCAGCAGCCAAGATTGGGGACAGCAAGAGACCCAGTACTTC. Its protein is CASSQDWGQQETQYF.

The chain links TRBV19 to TRBJ1-5; D is unclear. CDR1 and CDR2 (germline): LNHDA, SQIVND (reference sequence). The CDR3 is 15 residues long. Trimming stripped 6 bases from V and 0 bases from J, with 12 bases between. The CDR3: CASSPGSNSNQPQHF. CDR3 in DNA: TGTGCCAGTAGCCCGGGGTCTAATAGCAATCAGCCCCAGCATTTT.

The chain couples TRBV5-4 to TRBJ2-7; possible D gene TRBD2, 6 bases. V gave up 5 bases and J gave up 5 bases, with 11 bases separating them. Germline V lookup: CDR1 SGHNT, CDR2 YYREEE (reference sequence). The CDR3 loop spans 12 amino acids. CDR3 in amino acids: CASRLPGDEQYF. The CDR3 region has the DNA TGTGCCAGCAGGTTACCGGGGGACGAGCAGTACTTC.

The chain recombines TRBV28 with TRBJ1-2; D is undetermined. The CDR3 is made up of 15 amino acids. The V end was cut by 2 bases, the J end by 4 bases, with 14 bases between. Germline CDR1 is MDHEN and CDR2 is SYDVKM. The CDR3 DNA follows: TGTGCCAGCAGTTTAATGCCCCGGGAGAGCTATGGCTACACCTTC. Translation: CASSLMPRESYGYTF.

This chain connects TRBV28 to TRBJ1-5; 10 nucleotides match TRBD1. The CDR3 loop spans 16 amino acids. Germline CDR1 and CDR2: MDHEN and SYDVKM. J lost 4 bases, V lost 5 bases, and 8 bases had no gene match. The CDR3 here is CASSGAGQGKNQPQHF. The DNA of the CDR3 is TGTGCCAGCAGTGGGGCGGGACAGGGGAAAAATCAGCCCCAGCATTTT.

The rearrangement uses TRBV9 and TRBJ1-4; tentatively, D is TRBD1 (5 bases). The V and J ends lost 0 bases and 5 bases respectively, with 17 bases between them. This CDR3 is 17 amino acids long. The germline CDR1 and CDR2 sequences are SGDLS and YYNGEE. The CDR3 nucleotides read TGTGCCAGCAGCGTAGCTGGAGGGGCCAGCGGAAATGAAAAACTGTTTTTT. It specifies CASSVAGGASGNEKLFF.